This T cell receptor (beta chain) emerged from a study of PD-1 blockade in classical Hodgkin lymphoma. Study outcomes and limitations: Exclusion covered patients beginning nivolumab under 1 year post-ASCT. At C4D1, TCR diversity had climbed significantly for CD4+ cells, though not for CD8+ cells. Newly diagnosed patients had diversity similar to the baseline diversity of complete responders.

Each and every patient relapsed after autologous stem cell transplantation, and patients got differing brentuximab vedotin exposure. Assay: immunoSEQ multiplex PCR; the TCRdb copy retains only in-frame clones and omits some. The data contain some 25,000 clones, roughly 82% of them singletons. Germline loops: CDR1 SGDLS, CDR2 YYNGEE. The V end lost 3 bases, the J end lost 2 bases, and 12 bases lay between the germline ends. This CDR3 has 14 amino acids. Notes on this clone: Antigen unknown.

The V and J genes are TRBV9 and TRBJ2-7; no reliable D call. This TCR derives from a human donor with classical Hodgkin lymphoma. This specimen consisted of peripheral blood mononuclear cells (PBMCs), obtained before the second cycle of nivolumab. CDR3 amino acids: CASSDGPFAYEQYF. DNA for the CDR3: TGTGCCAGCAGCGACGGGCCCTTTGCCTACGAGCAGTACTTC.